This T cell receptor (beta chain) stems from a study of regulatory T cells in long-lasting Graves disease. About the study: Duration of antithyroid drug therapy among newly diagnosed Graves' patients was under 3 months.

Time point denoted: newly diagnosed GD, antithyroid drugs for less than 3 months. TCR sequences were obtained from RNA taken from PBMCs. With 3 bases clipped from V and 6 bases from J, the junction kept 4 bases outside the gene matches. CDR1 and CDR2 (germline): DFQATT, SNEGSKA (reference sequence). This CDR3 has 13 residues. Study-wide results and caveats: Peripheral blood was the sole material, not thyroid tissue.

This clonotype was counted a single time. The antigen is not known. Construction of TCR beta libraries relied on iRepertoire HTBI primers and on Arm-PCR targeting CDR3 regions. Via MiXCR, TCRdb re-called the multiplex PCR reads, giving one row per CDR3 protein. The top ten clones hold more than 10% of a sample with approximately 490,000 distinct CDR3 sequences, under 20% of them seen once. The same sample was also used in a study of T cells in Graves' hyperthyroidism and ophthalmopathy. That paper adds: Patients between 18 and 65 years old had hyperthyroidism, newly diagnosed and lasting under 2 months. Initially, a first-round RT-PCR of the TCR CDR3 employed the HTBI primer set.

This TCR came from a man in his forties or fifties with Graves disease. The sample in question was peripheral blood mononuclear cells (PBMCs), obtained at new diagnosis, from a patient treated with antithyroid drugs. This chain connects TRBV20-1 to TRBJ2-1, with TRBD1 identical over 8 bases. Here the CDR3 reads CSARQTGGNEQFF. The CDR3 DNA reads TGCAGTGCTAGGCAAACAGGGGGCAATGAGCAGTTCTTC.